Here is one TCR beta chain with its context. Its antigen is still unknown. Indicated time point: week 5, during vaccination. The content of each vaccine dose was 300 ug of mutant IDH1 20-mer peptide, and topical imiquimod accompanied it. Only in-frame clones appear in the TCRdb table, and some are missing; sequencing was by immunoSEQ multiplex PCR. The table records 25,000 to 30,000 clones, around 90% of them present only once. The sample belongs to a study of a mutant IDH1 vaccine in newly diagnosed glioma. In the study overall: Males made up approximately 62% and females roughly 40% of treated patients, whose mean age was roughly 40 years.

Source: PBMCs, taken from a glioma patient whose treatment included an IDH1 peptide vaccine. This TCR came from a man between 18 and 29 years old with glioma.

The CDR3: CASTPIQGADEQYF. CDR3 sequence (DNA): TGTGCCAGCACCCCCATCCAGGGGGCGGACGAGCAGTACTTC. The chain employs TRBV6-6 and TRBJ2-7, with 8 nucleotides matching TRBD1. CDR1 and CDR2 from the germline V gene are MNHNY and SVGAGI (reference sequence). V dropped 7 bases and J dropped 5; count of bases not matched to a gene: 10. CDR3 length equals 14 residues.